Listed below are T cell receptor beta chains from one sample, sequenced in a study of T-cell memory formation after mild COVID-19. TCRdb passed the 5' RACE reads through MiXCR, listing each CDR3 protein once. The sample has 100,000 to 130,000 distinct CDR3 sequences; roughly a sixth are singletons. Sequencing was performed on PBMCs or a T cell subset sorted from them (not recorded which). The receptors derive from a man younger than 35 who had mild COVID-19 (a few samples of this study predate the infection). Cell type and time point are not known. The CDR3 runs from the conserved cysteine through the conserved F or W. D genes are given only for firm matches. Clone size appears in some rows only: once, few, many, or a class for an expanded clone.

>-|TRBV20-1|few|TRBJ2-1
CSARPRGAGVNEQFF
TGCAGTGCTAGACCACGGGGGGCAGGGGTGAATGAGCAGTTCTTC
>-|TRBV9|few|TRBJ1-2
CASSVFVDTNYGYTF
TGTGCCAGCAGCGTATTTGTCGATACGAACTATGGCTACACCTTC
>-|TRBV5-5|-|TRBJ2-5
CASSDEQETQYF
TGTGCCAGCAGCGACGAACAAGAGACCCAGTACTTC
>-|TRBV9|-|TRBJ1-6
CASSARLEGWNSPLHF
TGTGCCAGCAGCGCGAGGCTGGAGGGGTGGAATTCACCCCTCCACTTT
>-|TRBV12-3/TRBV12-4|few|TRBJ2-5
CASSLGQLGETQYF
TGTGCCAGCAGCCTCGGACAGCTGGGAGAGACCCAGTACTTC
>-|TRBV7-2|many|TRBJ2-1
CASTKPGVNNEQFF
TGTGCCAGTACCAAGCCGGGCGTCAACAATGAGCAGTTCTTC
>TRBD2|TRBV5-1|-|TRBJ2-2
CASSLEISSGTGELFF
TGCGCCAGCAGCTTGGAGATTAGTAGCGGGACCGGGGAGCTGTTTTTT
>TRBD2|TRBV2|-|TRBJ2-3
CASSERVGGVTDTQYF
TGTGCCAGCAGTGAAAGGGTGGGGGGGGTCACAGATACGCAGTATTTT
>-|TRBV6-1|-|TRBJ1-1
CASREEGYTEAFF
TGTGCCAGCAGAGAAGAGGGGTACACTGAAGCTTTCTTT
>-|TRBV5-6|-|TRBJ2-3
CASSHENTQYF
TGTGCCAGCAGCCACGAGAATACGCAGTATTTT
>TRBD2|TRBV24-1|-|TRBJ2-3
CAASDSAGGTDTQYF
TGTGCCGCCAGTGATTCCGCGGGGGGTACAGATACGCAGTATTTT
>TRBD2|TRBV10-2|-|TRBJ2-7
CASRGDNYEQYF
TGCGCCAGCCGGGGGGATAACTACGAGCAGTACTTC
>-|TRBV7-2|-|TRBJ2-1
CASSLGDHYNEQFF
TGTGCCAGCAGCTTAGGGGACCACTACAATGAGCAGTTCTTC
>-|TRBV20-1|-|TRBJ2-5
CSAAGDQETQYF
TGCAGTGCCGCAGGGGACCAAGAGACCCAGTACTTC
>-|TRBV6-6|few|TRBJ2-5
CASSGPETQYF
TGTGCCAGCAGTGGACCGGAGACCCAGTACTTC
>-|TRBV18|many|TRBJ2-1
CASSPGPDGAIAQFF
TGTGCCAGCTCACCGGGTCCCGACGGGGCAATCGCGCAGTTCTTC
>-|TRBV24-1|-|TRBJ2-5
CATSDTTGSQETQYF
TGTGCCACCAGTGATACTACAGGGAGCCAAGAGACCCAGTACTTC
>TRBD1|TRBV20-1|few|TRBJ1-3
CSAVRGLGNTIYF
TGCAGTGCGGTCAGGGGGCTTGGAAACACCATATATTTT